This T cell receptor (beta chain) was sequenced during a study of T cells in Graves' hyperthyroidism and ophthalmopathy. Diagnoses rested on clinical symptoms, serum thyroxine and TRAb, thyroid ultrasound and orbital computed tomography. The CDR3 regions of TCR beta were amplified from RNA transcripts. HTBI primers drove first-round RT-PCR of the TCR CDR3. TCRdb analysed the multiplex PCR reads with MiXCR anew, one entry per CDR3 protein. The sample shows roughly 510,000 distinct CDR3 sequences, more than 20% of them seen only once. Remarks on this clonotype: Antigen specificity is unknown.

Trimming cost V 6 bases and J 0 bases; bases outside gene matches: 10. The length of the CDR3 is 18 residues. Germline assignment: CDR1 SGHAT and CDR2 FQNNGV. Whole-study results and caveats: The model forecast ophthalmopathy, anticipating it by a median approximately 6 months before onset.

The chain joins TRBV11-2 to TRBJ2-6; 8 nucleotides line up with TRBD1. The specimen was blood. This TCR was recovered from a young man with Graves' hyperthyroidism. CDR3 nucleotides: TGTGCCAGCAGTCCCTGGGCAGGACAGGGCTCTGGGGCCAACGTCCTGACTTTC. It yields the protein CASSPWAGQGSGANVLTF.